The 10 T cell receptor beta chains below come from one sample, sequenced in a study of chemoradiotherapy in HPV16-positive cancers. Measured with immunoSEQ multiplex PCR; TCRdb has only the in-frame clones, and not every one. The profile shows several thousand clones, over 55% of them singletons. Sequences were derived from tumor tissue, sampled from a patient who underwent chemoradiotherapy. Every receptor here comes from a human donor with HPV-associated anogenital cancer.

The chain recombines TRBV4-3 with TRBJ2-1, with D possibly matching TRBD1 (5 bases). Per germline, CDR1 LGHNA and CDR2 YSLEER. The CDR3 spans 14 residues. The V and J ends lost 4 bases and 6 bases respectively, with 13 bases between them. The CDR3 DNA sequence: TGCGCCAGCAGCCCTTGGGCAGGGCTCAATGAGCAGTTCTTC. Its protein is CASSPWAGLNEQFF.

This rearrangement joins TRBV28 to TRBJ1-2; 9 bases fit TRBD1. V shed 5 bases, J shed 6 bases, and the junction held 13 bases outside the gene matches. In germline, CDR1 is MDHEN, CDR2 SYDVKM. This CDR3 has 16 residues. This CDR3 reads CASSPPGTGLIHGYTF. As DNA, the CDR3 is TGTGCCAGCAGTCCCCCTGGGACAGGGTTGATACATGGCTACACCTTC.

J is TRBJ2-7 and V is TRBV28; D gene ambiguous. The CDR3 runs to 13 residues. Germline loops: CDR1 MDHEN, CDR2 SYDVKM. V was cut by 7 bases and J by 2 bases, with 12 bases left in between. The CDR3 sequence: CASTNTDAYEQYF. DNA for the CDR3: TGTGCCAGCACAAACACGGACGCCTACGAGCAGTACTTC.

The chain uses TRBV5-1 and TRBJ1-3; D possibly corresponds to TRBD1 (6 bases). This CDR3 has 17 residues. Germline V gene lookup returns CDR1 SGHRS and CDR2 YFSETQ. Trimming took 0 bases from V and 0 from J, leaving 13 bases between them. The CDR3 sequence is CASSLVAGVISGNTIYF. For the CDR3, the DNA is TGCGCCAGCAGCTTGGTGGCAGGGGTCATCTCTGGAAACACCATATATTTT.

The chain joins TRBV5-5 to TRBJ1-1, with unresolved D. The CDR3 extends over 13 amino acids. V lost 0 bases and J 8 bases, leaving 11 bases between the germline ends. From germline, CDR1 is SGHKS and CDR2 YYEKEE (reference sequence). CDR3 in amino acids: CASSLDRRAEAFF. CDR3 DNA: TGTGCCAGCAGCTTGGATCGTAGGGCGGAAGCTTTCTTT.

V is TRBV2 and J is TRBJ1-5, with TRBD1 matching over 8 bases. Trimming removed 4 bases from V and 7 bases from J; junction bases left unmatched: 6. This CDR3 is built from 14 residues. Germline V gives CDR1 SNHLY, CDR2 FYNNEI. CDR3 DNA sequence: TGTGCCAGCAGTGGGCAGGGGGCTGCGCAGCCCCAGCATTTT. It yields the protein CASSGQGAAQPQHF.

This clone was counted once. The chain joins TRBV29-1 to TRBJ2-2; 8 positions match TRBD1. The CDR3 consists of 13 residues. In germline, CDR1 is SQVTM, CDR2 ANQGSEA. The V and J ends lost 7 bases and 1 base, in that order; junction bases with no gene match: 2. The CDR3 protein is CSAGTGNTGELFF. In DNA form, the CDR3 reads TGCAGCGCCGGGACAGGGAACACCGGGGAGCTGTTTTTT.

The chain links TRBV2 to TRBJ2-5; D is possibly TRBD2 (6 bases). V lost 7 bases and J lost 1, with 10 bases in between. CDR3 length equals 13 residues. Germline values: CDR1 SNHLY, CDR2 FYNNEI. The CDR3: CASNRGSQETQYF. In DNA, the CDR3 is TGTGCCAGCAATCGGGGGAGCCAAGAGACCCAGTACTTC.

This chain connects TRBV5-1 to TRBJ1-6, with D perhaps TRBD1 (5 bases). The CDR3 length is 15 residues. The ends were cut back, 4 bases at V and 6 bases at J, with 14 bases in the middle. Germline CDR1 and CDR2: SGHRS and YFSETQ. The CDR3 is CASSLSVGTNSPLHF. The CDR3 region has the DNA TGCGCCAGCAGCCTCTCCGTGGGGACTAATTCACCCCTCCACTTT. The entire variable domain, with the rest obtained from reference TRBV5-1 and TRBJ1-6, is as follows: KAGVTQTPRYLIKTRGQQVTLSCSPISGHRSVSWYQQTPGQGLQFLFEYFSETQRNKGNFPGRFSGRQFSNSRSEMNVSTLELGDSALYLCASSLSVGTNSPLHFGNGTRLTVT.

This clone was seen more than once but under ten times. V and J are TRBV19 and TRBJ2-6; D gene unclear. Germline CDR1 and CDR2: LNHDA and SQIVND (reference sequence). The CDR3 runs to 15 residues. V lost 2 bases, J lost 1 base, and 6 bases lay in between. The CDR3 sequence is CASSISNSGANVLTF. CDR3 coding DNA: TGTGCCAGTAGTATAAGTAATTCTGGGGCCAACGTCCTGACTTTC.